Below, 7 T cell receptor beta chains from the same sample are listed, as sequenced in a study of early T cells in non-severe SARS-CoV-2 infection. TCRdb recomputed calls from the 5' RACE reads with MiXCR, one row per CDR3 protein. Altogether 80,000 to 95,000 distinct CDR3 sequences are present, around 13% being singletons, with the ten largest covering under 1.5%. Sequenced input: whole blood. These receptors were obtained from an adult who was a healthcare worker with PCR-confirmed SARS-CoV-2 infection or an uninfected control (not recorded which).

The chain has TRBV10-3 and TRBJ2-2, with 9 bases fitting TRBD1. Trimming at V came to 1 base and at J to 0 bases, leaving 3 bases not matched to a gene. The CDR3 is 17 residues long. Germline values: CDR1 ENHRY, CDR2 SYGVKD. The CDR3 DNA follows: TGTGCCATCAGTGAGTTGGGACAGGGTACGAACACCGGGGAGCTGTTTTTT. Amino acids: CAISELGQGTNTGELFF.

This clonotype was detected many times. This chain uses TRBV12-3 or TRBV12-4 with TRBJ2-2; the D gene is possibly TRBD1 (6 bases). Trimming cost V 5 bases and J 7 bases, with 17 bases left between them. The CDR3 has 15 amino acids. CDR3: CASSPSGTRGGELFF. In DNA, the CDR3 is TGTGCCAGCAGTCCATCCGGGACAAGAGGCGGGGAGCTGTTTTTT.

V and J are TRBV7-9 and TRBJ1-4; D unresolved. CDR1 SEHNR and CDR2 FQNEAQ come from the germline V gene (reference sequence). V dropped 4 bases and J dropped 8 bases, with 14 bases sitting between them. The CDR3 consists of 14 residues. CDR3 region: CASSSVGRGEKLFF. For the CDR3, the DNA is TGTGCCAGCAGCTCAGTGGGGAGAGGGGAAAAACTGTTTTTT.

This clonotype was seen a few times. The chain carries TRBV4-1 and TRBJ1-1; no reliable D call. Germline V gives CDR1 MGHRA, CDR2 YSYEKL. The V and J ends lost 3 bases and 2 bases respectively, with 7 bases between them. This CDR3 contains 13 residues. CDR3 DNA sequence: TGCGCCAGCAGCCATACAAAAAACACTGAAGCTTTCTTT. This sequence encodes CASSHTKNTEAFF.

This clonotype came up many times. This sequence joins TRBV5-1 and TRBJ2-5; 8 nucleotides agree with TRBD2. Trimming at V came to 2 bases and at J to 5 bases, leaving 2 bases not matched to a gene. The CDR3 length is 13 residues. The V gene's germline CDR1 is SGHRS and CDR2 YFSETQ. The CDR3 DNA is TGCGCCAGCAGCTTTCGGGGGGGTGAGACCCAGTACTTC. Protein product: CASSFRGGETQYF.

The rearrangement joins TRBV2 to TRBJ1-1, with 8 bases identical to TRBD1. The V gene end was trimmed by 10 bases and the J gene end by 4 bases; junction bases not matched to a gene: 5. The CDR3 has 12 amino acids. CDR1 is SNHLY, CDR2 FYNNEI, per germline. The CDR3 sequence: CAIGQGPTEAFF. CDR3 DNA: TGTGCCATCGGACAGGGCCCCACTGAAGCTTTCTTT.

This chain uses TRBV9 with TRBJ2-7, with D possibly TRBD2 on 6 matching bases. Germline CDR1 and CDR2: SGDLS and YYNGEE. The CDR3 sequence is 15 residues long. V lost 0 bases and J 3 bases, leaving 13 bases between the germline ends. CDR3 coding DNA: TGTGCCAGCAGCGTAGACCCAGGAGGGCTCTACGAGCAGTACTTC. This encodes CASSVDPGGLYEQYF.